This TCR beta chain was retrieved from a study of metastatic and nonmetastatic thyroid tumors (TCRdb year 2020). At the level of the whole study: Repertoires were compared across peripheral blood and tumor or nodule tissue samples from malignant and benign thyroid patients.

On the study overall, not on this receptor specifically: In both blood and tumor samples, malignant tumors were reported to have significantly higher TCR beta diversity than benign nodules.

From its cysteine to its phenylalanine, the CDR3 spans 14 amino acids. Only the CDR3 DNA is retained, 42 bases long and in frame from the first base. From a lookup of the germline V gene, CDR1 and CDR2 are SGHTS and YDEGEE. V is cut by 1 base and J by 3 bases, and the space between the germline ends is 8 bases. No treatment had been received by any patient before thyroid surgery. Patient clinical samples collected from the early 2010s to the late 2010s were retrospectively analysed using T-cell receptor beta sequencing. This clone was recorded many times. What this receptor recognizes is not known. The sample holds no much larger clone one base away, and base qualities are not on file. Library preparation employed PCR. For sequencing, an Illumina HiSeq 4000 was employed. The TCR beta-chain CDR3 region of each patient was profiled by high-throughput sequencing. In the original analysis: The researchers built a classifier to tell apart papillary thyroid cancer patients with distant metastasis, based on CDR3 differences among clinicopathological groups. The Shannon index was used to measure repertoire diversity, and the Morisita-Horn index was used to measure how similar tumor and blood repertoires were. TCRdb trimmed the raw reads at Q25, called clones with MiXCR and kept productive beta chains. The V and J calls, along with clone size, are taken from TCRdb and not from the paper's own processing. For this sample the table gives fewer than 70,000 clones, of which 25% to 30% were detected only once. The top ten hold 15% to 20% of the sample.

The TCR comes from a female donor with papillary thyroid cancer or a benign thyroid nodule (not recorded which). Some clones in this sample may be carry-over from other donors' samples. The chain links TRBV5-8 with TRBJ1-5, with no reliable assignment of the D segment. Sequencing input: blood. The DNA is as follows: TGTGCCAGCAGCTTGCGTCTGTCCAATCAGCCCCAGCATTTT. It specifies CASSLRLSNQPQHF.